One and the same sample provided the 21 T cell receptor beta chains below, sequenced in a study of T cells in Graves' hyperthyroidism and ophthalmopathy. The source material, RNA transcripts, was used to amplify TCR beta CDR3 regions. First-round RT-PCR targeting the TCR CDR3 was performed with the HTBI primer set. TCRdb independently ran MiXCR on the multiplex PCR reads; one entry per CDR3 protein. The profile covers over 700,000 distinct CDR3 sequences, with around 20% appearing a single time and around 17% taken by the ten largest. The sequenced sample consisted of blood. The receptor source for this set is a woman aged 50 to 60 with Graves' hyperthyroidism that later progressed to Graves' ophthalmopathy.

This clonotype was seen only a few times. The chain has TRBV3-1 and TRBJ2-1; D is possibly TRBD2 (6 bases). The CDR3 has 14 amino acids. Trimming left V 4 bases short and J 4 bases short, with 11 bases between. The germline V gene has CDR1 LGHDT and CDR2 YNNKEL (reference sequence). The CDR3 loop is CASSPHGGYNEQFF. CDR3 coding DNA: TGTGCCAGCAGCCCGCACGGGGGTTACAATGAGCAGTTCTTC.

There are many counts of this clonotype. The rearrangement links TRBV6-1 to TRBJ2-5; TRBD1 is a possible D gene (6 bases). The germline V gene has CDR1 MNHNS and CDR2 SASEGT. This CDR3 has 14 amino acids. The V end lost 3 bases, the J end lost 4 bases, and 12 bases lay between the germline ends. The CDR3 DNA reads TGTGCCAGCAGTGATTCCGTAGGGGGAGAGACCCAGTACTTC. Translating gives CASSDSVGGETQYF.

The table lists this clonotype with a few counts. This chain joins TRBV18 and TRBJ1-3; unclear D gene. V lost 2 bases, J lost 3 bases, and 5 bases lay in between. The CDR3 consists of 13 residues. CDR1 KGHSH and CDR2 LQKENI come from the germline V gene. DNA for the CDR3: TGTGCCAGCTCACCATCCTTTGGAAACACCATATATTTT. Its translation is CASSPSFGNTIYF. Complete variable domain (other parts from reference TRBV18 and TRBJ1-3): NAGVMQNPRHLVRRRGQEARLRCSPMKGHSHVYWYRQLPEEGLKFMVYLQKENIIDESGMPKERFSAEFPKEGPSILRIQQVVRGDSAAYFCASSPSFGNTIYFGEGSWLTVV.

This clonotype was seen only a few times. V usage is TRBV20-1 and J usage is TRBJ2-1; D remains unclear. Trimming removed 6 bases at V and 0 bases at J, with 9 bases between. The germline gives CDR1 DFQATT, CDR2 SNEGSKA (reference sequence). The CDR3 spans 13 residues. The CDR3 loop reads CSALPGSYNEQFF. The CDR3 coding sequence is TGCAGTGCCCTGCCGGGCTCCTACAATGAGCAGTTCTTC.

This clonotype was seen more than once but under ten times. V gene TRBV29-1 combines with J gene TRBJ1-2, with D perhaps matching TRBD1 (5 bases). The CDR3 loop spans 13 amino acids. V was cut by 3 bases and J by 7 bases, with 15 bases left in between. Germline CDR1 SQVTM, CDR2 ANQGSEA. The CDR3 reads CSVDKGSGSGYTF. The CDR3 coding sequence is TGCAGCGTTGATAAGGGGTCAGGATCTGGCTACACCTTC.

The chain is built from TRBV6-1 and TRBJ1-1; D remains ambiguous. In germline, CDR1 is MNHNS, CDR2 SASEGT. This CDR3 is 11 amino acids long. The V end was cut by 7 bases, the J end by 4 bases, with 7 bases between. The CDR3 loop is CASIRATEAFF. CDR3 DNA sequence: TGTGCCAGCATCCGGGCCACTGAAGCTTTCTTT.

The V gene is TRBV27, the J gene TRBJ1-4; D is uncertain. Germline lookup yields CDR1 MNHEY and CDR2 SMNVEV (reference sequence). CDR3 length: 15 amino acids. V lost 4 bases and J lost 6, with 15 bases in between. CDR3 nucleotides: TGTGCCAGCAGTTCTCTAAGCACTAGTGATGAAAAACTGTTTTTT. It encodes CASSSLSTSDEKLFF. The full variable domain, completed using reference TRBV27 and TRBJ1-4, is EAQVTQNPRYLITVTGKKLTVTCSQNMNHEYMSWYRQDPGLGLRQIYYSMNVEVTDKGDVPEGYKVSRKEKRNFPLILESPSPNQTSLYFCASSSLSTSDEKLFFGSGTQLSVL.

The count of this clonotype is one. The rearrangement uses TRBV20-1 and TRBJ1-1; the D is unclear. Germline CDR1 DFQATT, CDR2 SNEGSKA (reference sequence). V dropped 3 bases and J dropped 4 bases, with 9 bases sitting between them. CDR3 length: 12 residues. CDR3 DNA: TGCAGTGCTAGTTCTCTCTCCACTGAAGCTTTCTTT. Encoded protein: CSASSLSTEAFF.

The chain carries TRBV7-9 and TRBJ2-5, with 8 bases aligning to TRBD2. The CDR3 has 14 residues. The junction had 7 bases not matched to a gene; V was cut back by 5 bases and J by 5 bases. Germline-derived CDR1 and CDR2 are SEHNR and FQNEAQ (reference sequence). In DNA, the CDR3 is TGTGCCAGCAGCCCCCGGACTAGCCGGGAGACCCAGTACTTC. Translation gives CASSPRTSRETQYF.

This clonotype appeared a few times. V and J are TRBV19 and TRBJ2-7; 8 positions agree with TRBD1. The CDR3 covers 14 residues. Germline CDR1 reads LNHDA; CDR2 reads SQIVND (reference sequence). Trimming took 5 bases from V and 3 from J; bases not matched to a gene: 6. CDR3 sequence reads: CASSAATGDYEQYF. The DNA of the CDR3 is TGTGCCAGTAGTGCTGCGACAGGGGACTACGAGCAGTACTTC. The variable domain in full, completed from reference TRBV19 and TRBJ2-7, reads DGGITQSPKYLFRKEGQNVTLSCEQNLNHDAMYWYRQDPGQGLRLIYYSQIVNDFQKGDIAEGYSVSREKKESFPLTVTSAQKNPTAFYLCASSAATGDYEQYFGPGTRLTVT.

In its sample, this clonotype was seen many times. The chain couples TRBV12-3 or TRBV12-4 to TRBJ2-1; 11 bases are shared with TRBD2. CDR3 length: 15 amino acids. The ends lost 5 bases at V and 8 bases at J; junction bases unmatched: 8. The CDR3: CASSISGGAFDEQFF. Here the CDR3 DNA reads TGTGCCAGCAGTATTAGCGGGGGGGCATTTGATGAGCAGTTCTTC.

This clonotype appeared many times. The chain employs TRBV3-1 and TRBJ1-3; maybe TRBD1 (5 bases). CDR1 is LGHDT, CDR2 YNNKEL, per germline (reference sequence). Trimming pared 0 bases from V and 0 bases from J, leaving 12 bases between. The CDR3 has 17 residues. CDR3 sequence reads: CASSQEWGSSSGNTIYF. The CDR3 region has the DNA TGTGCCAGCAGCCAAGAGTGGGGCAGTAGCTCTGGAAACACCATATATTTT.

The chain links TRBV18 to TRBJ1-4; D unclear. There are 14 residues in the CDR3. V was shortened by 3 bases and J by 7 bases, with 12 bases between the two germline ends. Per germline, CDR1 KGHSH and CDR2 LQKENI. In nucleotides, the CDR3 is TGTGCCAGCTCACCGGAGGGATTGTTTGAAAAACTGTTTTTT. Amino acid sequence: CASSPEGLFEKLFF.

The gene calls are TRBV27 and TRBJ2-1; 9 bases match TRBD2. In germline, CDR1 is MNHEY, CDR2 SMNVEV (reference sequence). This CDR3 spans 15 amino acids. With 5 bases clipped from V and 4 bases from J, the junction kept 6 bases outside the gene matches. CDR3 sequence (DNA): TGTGCCAGCAGTCAGCGGGGGGCTCTATACAATGAGCAGTTCTTC. This sequence encodes CASSQRGALYNEQFF.

V is TRBV10-1 and J is TRBJ2-2; no firm D call. Trimming took off 10 bases at V and 2 bases at J, with 17 bases between the two ends. The CDR3 has 15 amino acids. In germline, CDR1 is WNHNN, CDR2 SYGVQD (reference sequence). Here the CDR3 DNA reads TGCGCCACCTCAGCACGGACGGAAAACACCGGGGAGCTGTTTTTT. This translates into CATSARTENTGELFF.

DNA of the CDR3: TGTGCCAGCAGTTATCCGGGGATCTCTGGAAACACCATATATTTT. It specifies CASSYPGISGNTIYF. This chain connects TRBV6-2 or TRBV6-3 to TRBJ1-3; D is unclear. V was trimmed by 3 bases and J by 0 bases, leaving 9 bases between them. Germline V gene data show CDR1 as MNHEY and CDR2 as SVGEGT. This CDR3 is 15 amino acids long.

This clonotype was seen a few times. The chain employs TRBV6-2 or TRBV6-3 and TRBJ1-1; D may be TRBD1 (5 bases). Germline lookup yields CDR1 MNHEY and CDR2 SVGEGT. This CDR3 comprises 12 residues. The germline V and J ends were trimmed by 7 bases and 3 bases, with 9 bases remaining between them. The CDR3 DNA is TGTGCCAGCACCGGGACTTACACTGAAGCTTTCTTT. It translates to CASTGTYTEAFF.

This clonotype was picked up many times. This chain links TRBV5-1 with TRBJ2-7, with D perhaps matching TRBD1 (6 bases). Germline V gives CDR1 SGHRS, CDR2 YFSETQ. Trimming removed 1 base from V and 3 bases from J, with 11 bases in between. The CDR3 totals 14 residues. In DNA form, the CDR3 reads TGCGCCAGCAGCTTGAAGGACAGCGACTACGAGCAGTACTTC. Amino acids: CASSLKDSDYEQYF.

This clonotype was detected ten times or more. The chain is built from TRBV7-3 and TRBJ2-3; unclear D gene. This CDR3 has 15 residues. Germline CDR1 SGHTA, CDR2 FQGTGA. Between the trimmed V and J ends, which lost 7 bases and 0 bases, there was a span of 14 bases. Written as DNA, the CDR3 is TGTGCCAGCACCCCTAGTGGGTATAGCACAGATACGCAGTATTTT. Encoded protein: CASTPSGYSTDTQYF.

This clonotype appeared many times. The chain is built from TRBV30 and TRBJ2-1, with unresolved D. In germline, CDR1 is GTSNPN, CDR2 SVGIG (reference sequence). The CDR3 covers 11 residues. V was shortened by 0 bases and J by 9 bases, with 6 bases between the two germline ends. CDR3 protein: CAWSVLVEQFF. CDR3 DNA: TGTGCCTGGAGTGTACTCGTTGAGCAGTTCTTC.

At least ten counts were recorded for this clonotype. This chain connects TRBV5-6 to TRBJ2-7; D possibly corresponds to TRBD2 (6 bases). CDR1 is SGHDT and CDR2 is YYEEEE in the germline V gene. The V gene lost 0 bases and the J gene lost 2 bases, with 12 bases spanning the gap. This CDR3 has 15 amino acids. The CDR3, as DNA: TGTGCCAGCAGCTTGGACCCGGGGGTGGCCTACGAGCAGTACTTC. It codes for CASSLDPGVAYEQYF.